The 16 T cell receptor beta chains below were found in one sample sequenced in a study of T cell changes during pregnancy in multiple sclerosis. Profiled with immunoSEQ multiplex PCR; TCRdb holds only in-frame clones, not every one. The repertoire includes about 77,000 clones, about 92% of them detected once, and 2% to 3% sits in the top ten. The sequences come from peripheral blood, collected after pregnancy. The receptors derive from a female donor in good health, enrolled as a control in a pregnancy study.

The chain combines TRBV7-2 with TRBJ2-1; TRBD2 aligns across 8 bases. The CDR3 totals 15 residues. Trimming removed 5 bases from V and 8 bases from J; junction bases left unmatched: 11. Germline V gene sequence: CDR1 SGHTA, CDR2 FQGNSA. The chain's CDR3 is CASSPGSRGVYEQFF. The CDR3 bases are TGTGCCAGCAGCCCAGGGTCGCGGGGGGTCTATGAGCAGTTCTTC.

The chain joins TRBV9 to TRBJ2-1, with TRBD2 identical over 7 bases. The germline V gene has CDR1 SGDLS and CDR2 YYNGEE. V gave up 2 bases and J gave up 0 bases; unmatched junction bases: 2. This CDR3 region has 15 residues. The DNA of the CDR3 is TGTGCCAGCAGCGTCCGGGGGGACTCCTACAATGAGCAGTTCTTC. It specifies CASSVRGDSYNEQFF.

V and J are TRBV5-4 and TRBJ2-1; a possible D gene is TRBD2 (5 bases). Germline-derived CDR1 and CDR2 are SGHNT and YYREEE (reference sequence). The CDR3 has 18 residues. Deletions cut 4 bases from V and 1 base from J, with 21 bases between. The CDR3 coding sequence is TGTGCCAGCAGCCCGAGCCGGGATACCAGTCTTTCCTACAATGAGCAGTTCTTC. This translates into CASSPSRDTSLSYNEQFF.

The chain links TRBV2 to TRBJ1-2; D might be TRBD1 (6 bases). CDR3 length: 14 amino acids. CDR1 SNHLY and CDR2 FYNNEI come from the germline V gene. Between the trimmed V and J ends, which lost 3 bases and 4 bases, there was a span of 12 bases. This CDR3 reads CASSEQGPVYGYTF. CDR3 coding DNA: TGTGCCAGCAGTGAGCAGGGGCCGGTCTATGGCTACACCTTC.

The V gene is TRBV5-4, the J gene TRBJ2-2; TRBD2 agrees at 9 bases. Germline V gives CDR1 SGHNT, CDR2 YYREEE (reference sequence). The CDR3 runs to 16 residues. The J segment lost 8 bases and the V segment lost 0 bases, leaving 8 bases of the junction unmatched. Here the CDR3 reads CASSLAGSGRRGELFF. The CDR3, as DNA: TGTGCCAGCAGCTTGGCCGGAAGCGGGAGGCGAGGGGAGCTGTTTTTT. Variable domain in full (rest from reference TRBV5-4 and TRBJ2-2): ETGVTQSPTHLIKTRGQQVTLRCSSQSGHNTVSWYQQALGQGPQFIFQYYREEENGRGNFPPRFSGLQFPNYSSELNVNALELDDSALYLCASSLAGSGRRGELFFGEGSRLTVL.

The rearrangement links TRBV28 to TRBJ2-5; D is unclear. This CDR3 contains 14 residues. Trimming took 7 bases from V and 13 from J, leaving 25 bases between them. Germline CDR1 is MDHEN and CDR2 is SYDVKM. The CDR3 DNA is TGTGCCAGCACCGCCCAGAGGAAAGACCCTCCTCGGTACTTC. This gives the protein CASTAQRKDPPRYF.

V gene TRBV27 combines with J gene TRBJ2-7, with TRBD2 identical over 10 bases. This CDR3 is 12 amino acids long. Trimming took 10 bases from V and 3 from J; bases not matched to a gene: 3. Germline CDR1 is MNHEY and CDR2 is SMNVEV (reference sequence). The CDR3: CATSSGSYEQYF. CDR3 in DNA: TGTGCCACCTCTAGCGGGAGCTACGAGCAGTACTTC.

The chain combines TRBV29-1 with TRBJ2-7; TRBD1 matches at 12 bases. CDR3 length: 17 residues. Trimming at V came to 5 bases and at J to 5 bases, leaving 16 bases not matched to a gene. Germline CDR1 reads SQVTM; CDR2 reads ANQGSEA. CDR3 bases: TGCAGCGTTAACGAGGCTCGACCGGGACAGGGGGCGAACGAGCAGTACTTC. Protein: CSVNEARPGQGANEQYF.

This clone turned up a few times. The rearrangement links TRBV19 to TRBJ1-4; 7 nucleotides line up with TRBD1. Germline V CDR1 and CDR2: LNHDA, SQIVND (reference sequence). The ends lost 3 bases at V and 0 bases at J; junction bases unmatched: 1. This CDR3 is 15 amino acids long. The CDR3 loop is CASSIGTATNEKLFF. CDR3 coding DNA: TGTGCCAGTAGTATTGGGACAGCAACTAATGAAAAACTGTTTTTT. The full variable domain, with the rest looked up from reference TRBV19 and TRBJ1-4, is DGGITQSPKYLFRKEGQNVTLSCEQNLNHDAMYWYRQDPGQGLRLIYYSQIVNDFQKGDIAEGYSVSREKKESFPLTVTSAQKNPTAFYLCASSIGTATNEKLFFGSGTQLSVL.

The CDR3 nucleotides are TGTGCCAGCAGTGAAATGGACAGTTCCTATGGCTACACCTTC. It encodes CASSEMDSSYGYTF. The chain recombines TRBV6-5 with TRBJ1-2, with a possible D match to TRBD1 (6 bases). Germline CDR1 is MNHEY and CDR2 is SVGAGI. Trimming cost V 5 bases and J 4 bases, with 14 bases left between them. The CDR3 covers 14 residues.

This chain uses TRBV5-4 with TRBJ2-4; D uncertain. The CDR3 is 14 amino acids. V shed 2 bases and J shed 0 bases, with 6 bases lying between them. Germline CDR1 is SGHNT and CDR2 is YYREEE (reference sequence). The CDR3 region is CASSFNLAKNIQYF. In DNA, the CDR3 is TGTGCCAGCAGCTTCAACTTAGCCAAAAACATTCAGTACTTC.

The CDR3, as DNA: TGCGCCAGCAGCTTGGGTGCGGGTCACTCTGGAAACACCATATATTTT. This encodes CASSLGAGHSGNTIYF. The chain couples TRBV5-1 to TRBJ1-3; D gene ambiguous. The CDR3 runs 16 residues. Trimming stripped 0 bases from V and 0 bases from J, with 10 bases between. Per germline, CDR1 SGHRS and CDR2 YFSETQ. The full variable domain, in which reference TRBV5-1 and TRBJ1-3 provide the parts outside the CDR3, is KAGVTQTPRYLIKTRGQQVTLSCSPISGHRSVSWYQQTPGQGLQFLFEYFSETQRNKGNFPGRFSGRQFSNSRSEMNVSTLELGDSALYLCASSLGAGHSGNTIYFGEGSWLTVV.

The chain has TRBV5-4 and TRBJ2-5; D is possibly TRBD2 (5 bases). The CDR3 contains 17 residues. Trimming shortened V by 5 bases and J by 3 bases, and 23 bases separated the two germline ends. CDR1 SGHNT and CDR2 YYREEE come from the germline V gene (reference sequence). DNA of the CDR3: TGTGCCAGCAGACCCCCCGGGAACTCGGGGAGAGAAGAGACCCAGTACTTC. Protein product: CASRPPGNSGREETQYF.

This chain uses TRBV28 with TRBJ2-2; 7 nucleotides align to TRBD2. Germline trimming cut 3 bases from V and 0 bases from J; bases unmatched to any gene: 10. CDR1 and CDR2 (germline): MDHEN, SYDVKM. This CDR3 spans 18 amino acids. CDR3 DNA: TGTGCCAGCAGTTTTTTCCCCCCTAGCGGCACGAACACCGGGGAGCTGTTTTTT. Amino acid sequence: CASSFFPPSGTNTGELFF.

The chain uses TRBV5-5 and TRBJ2-7; TRBD1 matches 10 bases. Germline assignment: CDR1 SGHKS and CDR2 YYEKEE (reference sequence). The CDR3 runs to 14 residues. The junction had 1 base not matched to a gene; V was cut back by 1 base and J by 3 bases. CDR3 residues: CASSLWTGGYEQYF. DNA for the CDR3: TGTGCCAGCAGCTTGTGGACAGGGGGCTACGAGCAGTACTTC.

The CDR3 loop reads CASSLRGPRTDTQYF. CDR3 in DNA: TGTGCCAGCAGCCTCAGGGGACCCAGAACAGATACGCAGTATTTT. The chain employs TRBV7-2 and TRBJ2-3, with D possibly being TRBD1 (6 bases). The ends were cut back, 5 bases at V and 3 bases at J, with 15 bases in the middle. CDR1 and CDR2 (germline): SGHTA, FQGNSA. This CDR3 has 15 amino acids.